This entry concerns a single T cell receptor (beta chain). Its antigen is as yet unknown. The data are from a study of T cell repertoires and HLA-DP antigens. TCRdb keeps only in-frame clones here, not all; method: immunoSEQ multiplex PCR. Here the sample spans over 100,000 clones, 80% to 95% being singletons. The CDR3 loop spans 15 amino acids. Looked up from germline, CDR1 is MNHNS and CDR2 is SASEGT. Trimming stripped 4 bases from V and 4 bases from J, with 13 bases between. Negative selection yielded untouched CD4+ T cells of average 97.7% purity. Untouched CD4+ T cells were bead-isolated from PBMC at about 97.7% purity.

This sequence was found in a woman between 18 and 29 years old in good health and CMV-seronegative. The sample consisted of CD4+ T cells from PBMCs. The rearrangement links TRBV6-1 to TRBJ2-2; D is uncertain. Written as DNA, the CDR3 is TGTGCCAGCAGTGTGCGACTCGCGGCCACCGGGGAGCTGTTTTTT. Translation: CASSVRLAATGELFF.